This T cell receptor beta chain was captured in a study of identical twins. Via MiXCR, TCRdb re-called the 5' RACE reads, giving one row per CDR3 protein. The sample holds 250,000 or so distinct CDR3 sequences; approximately 8.3% are singletons and the top ten take approximately 3%. Trimming shortened V by 3 bases and J by 12 bases, and 17 bases separated the two germline ends. The CDR3 loop spans 13 amino acids. This clonotype was detected ten times or more. These same data were also listed under a study on yellow fever vaccine responses in identical twins.

The chain links TRBV12-3 or TRBV12-4 to TRBJ1-1, with D possibly matching TRBD1 (6 bases). The specimen was CD8+ T cells sorted from blood. The sequence derives from a young woman in good health. CDR3 sequence: CASSFSGARETFF. As DNA, the CDR3 is TGTGCCAGCAGTTTTTCGGGGGCGCGGGAAACTTTCTTT.